The present T cell receptor beta chain was sequenced within a study of blood T cells in healthy people across ages (dated by TCRdb to the mid-2010s). For the study in its entirety: In model experiments, template switching captured roughly one uniquely barcoded TCR beta cDNA molecule for every two T cells. Using deep sequencing normalized with unique cDNA molecular identifiers, the study measured how TCR beta repertoire diversity changes with age. Four age groups were formed from the donors: young (average 16 years), middle-aged (around 40), aged (around 68) and long-lived (around 82). To avoid experimental bias, donors of different ages were randomly spread across the sequencing lanes. For two donors (one aged 18 to 30 and one aged 80 or older), the study analyzed two additional independent replicas of 1 million unique cDNA reads from the same blood draw. What the authors observed across the whole study: A strong correlation was found between observed TCR beta diversity and the percentage of naive T cells measured by flow cytometry. Bulk unsorted PBMC profiling prevented conclusive comparison of naive and antigen-experienced compartments. Observed TCR beta diversity per million T cells fell roughly linearly with age, and a significant reduction was already apparent by age around 44. Estimates of total diversity from one million sequenced T cells were regarded as lower bounds and underestimates. Donor CMV infection status was unknown, potentially confounding age-related changes in expanded clonotypes. Compared with the aged group, more naive CD4+ T cells, fewer expanded clones and increased TCR diversity were shown by the long-lived group, suggesting age selection.

The donors were roughly 39 Caucasian individuals from Russia, aged roughly 6 to 100 years, who were systemically healthy. About 9.6 milliliters of peripheral blood were collected from each donor into EDTA-treated Vacutainer tubes. Ficoll-Paque density-gradient centrifugation was used to isolate PBMCs, with at least 6.5 million per sample. Trizol reagent was used to extract total RNA from the PBMCs, yielding at least 5.5 micrograms per sample. For every donor, an aliquot of PBMCs went through flow cytometry to measure the percentages of naive CD45RAhigh/CD27high T cells. Libraries were prepared through 5' RACE. Sequencing used an Illumina HiSeq 2500. The second PCR ran for roughly 7 to 12 cycles and used a J-beta primer mix along with a sample-barcoded 5' primer. A unique molecular identifier was introduced onto each TCR beta cDNA molecule by a template-switch 5' adaptor carrying 12 random nucleotides. At least 3 million CDR3-containing paired-end reads were obtained from each sample. All of the RNA was converted into first-strand cDNA using the Mint cDNA synthesis kit, with a TRBC-specific oligonucleotide serving as the primer. After uracil-DNA glycosylase treatment, a first 18-cycle PCR used universal primers M1SS and BC2_uni_R on all cDNA. On the authors' methods: Each sample was normalized by randomly selecting 1 million high-quality reads, each carrying a distinct molecular identifier. Reads sharing molecular identifiers were discarded rather than binned into consensus sequences. CDR3 identification, clonotype clustering and error correction used MiTCR with a Q25 quality threshold and the strictest error-elimination algorithm. A nonparametric unseen species model with Euler transformation was used to estimate lower-bound total TCR beta diversity. The public reads were reanalyzed by TCRdb: fastp trimming at Q25, MiXCR alignment, in-frame beta chains only. Rows are unified per CDR3 protein, each entry keeping the most common DNA and genes. Clone size and V and J calls follow TCRdb, not the original study. In all, the sample holds 660,000 or so distinct CDR3 sequences, and approximately 59% of those were seen once. Of the sample, about two fifths falls within the top ten clones.

Reading from cysteine to phenylalanine, the CDR3 counts 13 amino acids. Of all the DNA, just the CDR3 is kept, 39 bases in frame from base 1. CDR1 and CDR2 were assigned from the germline V gene as MGHRA and YSYEKL. V ends up 4 bases short and J 6 bases short, with an unmatched junction base count of 4. On this clonotype: Its antigen remains undetermined. No much larger clone exists at a distance of one base, and base qualities are not known.

The receptor comes from a man aged 55 to 70 in good health. Specimen: blood. The chain couples TRBV4-1 to TRBJ2-3, and 7 bases in between align with TRBD1. The CDR3 is CASSRQGEDTQYF. In nucleotides, the sequence is TGCGCCAGCAGCCGACAGGGAGAGGATACGCAGTATTTT.